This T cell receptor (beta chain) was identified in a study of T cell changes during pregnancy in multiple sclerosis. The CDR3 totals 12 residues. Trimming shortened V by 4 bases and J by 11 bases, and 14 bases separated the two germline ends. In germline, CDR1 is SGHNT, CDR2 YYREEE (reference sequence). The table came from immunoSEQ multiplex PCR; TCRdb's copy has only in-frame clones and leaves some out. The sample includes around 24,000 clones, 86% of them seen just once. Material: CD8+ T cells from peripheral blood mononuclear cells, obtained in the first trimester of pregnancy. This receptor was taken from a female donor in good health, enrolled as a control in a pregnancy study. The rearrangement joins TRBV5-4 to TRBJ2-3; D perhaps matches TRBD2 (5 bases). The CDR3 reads CASSGQRGLQYF. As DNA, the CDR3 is TGTGCCAGCAGCGGGCAGCGCGGGCTGCAGTATTTT.